This T cell receptor beta chain stems from a study of CXCR3-negative and CXCR3-positive naive CD8 T cells. Study outcomes and limitations: Higher TRB CDR3 hydrophobicity marked CXCR3-positive naive cells relative to CXCR3-negative naive cells.

The CDR3 has 16 residues. The V gene's germline CDR1 is DFQATT and CDR2 SNEGSKA (reference sequence). Naive CD8+ T cells were CD45RO-CCR7+CD27+CD95-. TRB cDNA was prepared as libraries by UMI-labeled 5' RACE. After re-calling the 5' RACE reads, TCRdb lists one entry per CDR3 protein, DNA absent. Its listing shows roughly 93,000 distinct CDR3 sequences. Turning to this clonotype: Its antigen is undetermined.

Sequenced: naive CXCR3+ CD8+ T cells from blood. Subset of the sample: CD45RO-CCR7+CD27+CD95- naive CD8+ T cells expressing CXCR3 (TNR3+). This receptor was obtained from a human donor in good health. Some clones in this sample may be carry-over from other donors' samples. J is TRBJ1-2 and V is TRBV20-1. The CDR3 reads CSARDREGTTNYGYTF.